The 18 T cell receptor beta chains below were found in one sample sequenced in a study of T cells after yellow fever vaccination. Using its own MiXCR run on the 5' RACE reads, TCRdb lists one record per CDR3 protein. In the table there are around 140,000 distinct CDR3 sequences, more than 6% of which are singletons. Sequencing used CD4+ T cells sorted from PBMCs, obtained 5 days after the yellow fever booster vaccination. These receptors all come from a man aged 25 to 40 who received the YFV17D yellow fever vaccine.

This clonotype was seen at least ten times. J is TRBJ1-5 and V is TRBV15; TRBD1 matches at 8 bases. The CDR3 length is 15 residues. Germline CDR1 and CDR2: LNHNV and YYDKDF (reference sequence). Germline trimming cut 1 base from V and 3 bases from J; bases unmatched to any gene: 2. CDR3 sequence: CATSRVGQANQPQHF. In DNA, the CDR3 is TGTGCCACCAGCAGAGTGGGACAGGCCAATCAGCCCCAGCATTTT.

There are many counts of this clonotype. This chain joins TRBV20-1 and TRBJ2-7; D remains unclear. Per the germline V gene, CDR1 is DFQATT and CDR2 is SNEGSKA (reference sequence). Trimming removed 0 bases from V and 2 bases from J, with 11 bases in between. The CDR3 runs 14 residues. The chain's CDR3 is CSARDLKAAYEQYF. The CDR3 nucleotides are TGCAGTGCTAGAGATCTAAAAGCCGCCTACGAGCAGTACTTC.

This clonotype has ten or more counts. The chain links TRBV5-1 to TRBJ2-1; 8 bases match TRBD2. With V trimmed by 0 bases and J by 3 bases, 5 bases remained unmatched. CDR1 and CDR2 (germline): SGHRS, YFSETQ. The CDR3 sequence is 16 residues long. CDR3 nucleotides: TGCGCCAGCAGCTTGGGTGTGGGACTAGTCTACAATGAGCAGTTCTTC. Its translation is CASSLGVGLVYNEQFF.

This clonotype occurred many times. In nucleotides, the CDR3 is TGCGCCAGCAGCCCGGGACTAGCGGGAGGCTACAATGAGCAGTTCTTC. It yields the protein CASSPGLAGGYNEQFF. The rearrangement links TRBV5-1 to TRBJ2-1; TRBD2 matches 15 bases. With 4 bases clipped from V and 3 bases from J, the junction kept 2 bases outside the gene matches. The CDR3 has 16 amino acids. Germline lookup yields CDR1 SGHRS and CDR2 YFSETQ.

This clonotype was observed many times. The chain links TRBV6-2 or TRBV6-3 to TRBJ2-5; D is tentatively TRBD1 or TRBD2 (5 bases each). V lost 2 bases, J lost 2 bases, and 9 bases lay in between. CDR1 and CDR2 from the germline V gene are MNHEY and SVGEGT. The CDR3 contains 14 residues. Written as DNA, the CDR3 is TGTGCCAGCAGTTACCGGGGCGGACAAGAGACCCAGTACTTC. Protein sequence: CASSYRGGQETQYF.

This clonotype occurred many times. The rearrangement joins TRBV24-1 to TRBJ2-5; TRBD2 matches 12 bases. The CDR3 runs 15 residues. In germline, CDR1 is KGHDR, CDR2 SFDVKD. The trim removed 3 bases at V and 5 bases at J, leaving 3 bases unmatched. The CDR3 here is CATSDTSGRSETQYF. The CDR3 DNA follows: TGTGCCACCAGTGATACTAGCGGGAGGTCGGAGACCCAGTACTTC.

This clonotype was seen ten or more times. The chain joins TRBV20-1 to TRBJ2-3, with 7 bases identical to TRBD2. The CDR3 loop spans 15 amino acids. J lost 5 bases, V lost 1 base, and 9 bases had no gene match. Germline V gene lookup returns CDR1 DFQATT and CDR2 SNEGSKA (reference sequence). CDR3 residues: CSARVRGGGGDTQYF. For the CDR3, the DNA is TGCAGTGCTAGAGTGAGAGGAGGCGGGGGAGATACGCAGTATTTT.

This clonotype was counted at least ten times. The CDR3, as DNA: TGTGCCAGCAGTATCCTCCCGGGGGAACGTACCTACGAGCAGTACTTC. This codes for CASSILPGERTYEQYF. The genes are TRBV6-2 or TRBV6-3 and TRBJ2-7, with D maybe TRBD2 (6 bases). CDR1 and CDR2 (germline): MNHEY, SVGEGT. This CDR3 is built from 16 residues. With 5 bases removed from V and 2 bases from J, the gap between germline ends came to 19 bases.

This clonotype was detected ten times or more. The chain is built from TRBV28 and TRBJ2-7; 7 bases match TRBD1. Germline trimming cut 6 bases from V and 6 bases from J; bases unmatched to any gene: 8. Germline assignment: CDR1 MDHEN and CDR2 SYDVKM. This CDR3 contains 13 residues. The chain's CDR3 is CASSLGQAFEQYF. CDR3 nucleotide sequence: TGTGCCAGCAGCCTTGGACAGGCCTTCGAGCAGTACTTC.

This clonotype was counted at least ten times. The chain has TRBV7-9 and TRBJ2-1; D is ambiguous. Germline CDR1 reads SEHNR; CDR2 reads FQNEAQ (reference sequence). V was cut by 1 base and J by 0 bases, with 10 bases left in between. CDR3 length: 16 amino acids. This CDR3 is CASSLVRLSSYNEQFF. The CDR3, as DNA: TGTGCCAGCAGCTTAGTAAGGTTAAGCTCCTACAATGAGCAGTTCTTC.

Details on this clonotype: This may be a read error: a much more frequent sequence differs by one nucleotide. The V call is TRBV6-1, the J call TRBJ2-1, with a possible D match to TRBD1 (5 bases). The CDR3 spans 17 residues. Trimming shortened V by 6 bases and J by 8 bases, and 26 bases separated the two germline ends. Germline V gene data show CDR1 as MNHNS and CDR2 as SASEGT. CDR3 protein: CASRTYSRDPVTHEQFF. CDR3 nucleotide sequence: TGTGCCAGCAGGACATATAGCAGGGATCCAGTTACACATGAGCAGTTCTTC.

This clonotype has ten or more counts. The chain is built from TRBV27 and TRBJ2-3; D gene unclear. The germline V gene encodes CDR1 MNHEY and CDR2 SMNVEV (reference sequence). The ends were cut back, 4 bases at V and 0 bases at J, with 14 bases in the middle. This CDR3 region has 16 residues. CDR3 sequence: CASSSKVPRSTDTQYF. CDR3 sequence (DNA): TGTGCCAGCAGTTCCAAAGTCCCCCGCAGCACAGATACGCAGTATTTT.

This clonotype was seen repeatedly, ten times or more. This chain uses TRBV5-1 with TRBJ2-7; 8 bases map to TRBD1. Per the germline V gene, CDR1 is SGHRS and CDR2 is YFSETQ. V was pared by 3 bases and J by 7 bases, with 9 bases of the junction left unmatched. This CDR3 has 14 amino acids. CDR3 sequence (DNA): TGCGCCAGCAGCTCCGGACAGGGAGTGAGGGAGCAGTACTTC. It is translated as CASSSGQGVREQYF. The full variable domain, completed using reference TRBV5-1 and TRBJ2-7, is KAGVTQTPRYLIKTRGQQVTLSCSPISGHRSVSWYQQTPGQGLQFLFEYFSETQRNKGNFPGRFSGRQFSNSRSEMNVSTLELGDSALYLCASSSGQGVREQYFGPGTRLTVT.

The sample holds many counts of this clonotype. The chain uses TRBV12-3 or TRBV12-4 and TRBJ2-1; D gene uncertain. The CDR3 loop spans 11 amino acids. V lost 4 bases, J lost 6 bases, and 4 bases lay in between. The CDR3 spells CASSSGNEQFF. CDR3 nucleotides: TGTGCCAGCAGTTCTGGCAATGAGCAGTTCTTC.

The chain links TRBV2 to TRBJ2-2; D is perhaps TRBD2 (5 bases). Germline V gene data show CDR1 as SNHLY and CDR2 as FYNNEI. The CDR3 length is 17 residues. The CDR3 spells CTCSFPGQTINTGELFF. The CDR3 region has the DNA TGTACCTGCAGTTTTCCTGGGCAGACTATAAACACCGGGGAGCTGTTTTTT.

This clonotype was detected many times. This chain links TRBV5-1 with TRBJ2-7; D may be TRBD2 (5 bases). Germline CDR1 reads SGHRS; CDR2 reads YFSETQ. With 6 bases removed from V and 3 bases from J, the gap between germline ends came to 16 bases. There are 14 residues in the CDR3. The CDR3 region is CASKTGGGNYEQYF. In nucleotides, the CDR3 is TGCGCCAGCAAGACCGGAGGCGGTAACTACGAGCAGTACTTC.

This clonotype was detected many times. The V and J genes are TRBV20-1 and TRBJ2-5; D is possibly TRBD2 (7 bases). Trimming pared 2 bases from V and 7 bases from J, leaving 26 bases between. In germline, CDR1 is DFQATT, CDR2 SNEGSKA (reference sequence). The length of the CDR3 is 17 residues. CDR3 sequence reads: CSARRGGRGIPGGTQYF. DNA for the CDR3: TGCAGTGCTAGAAGGGGGGGTAGAGGGATCCCTGGGGGGACCCAGTACTTC.

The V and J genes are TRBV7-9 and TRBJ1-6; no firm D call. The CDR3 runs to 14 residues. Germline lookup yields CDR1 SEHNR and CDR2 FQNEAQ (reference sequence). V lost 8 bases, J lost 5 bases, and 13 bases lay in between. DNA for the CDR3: TGTGCCAGCGAAGGCGGCTCTAATAATTCACCCCTCCACTTT. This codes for CASEGGSNNSPLHF. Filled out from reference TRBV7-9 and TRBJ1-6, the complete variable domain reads DTGVSQNPRHKITKRGQNVTFRCDPISEHNRLYWYRQTLGQGPEFLTYFQNEAQLEKSRLLSDRFSAERPKGSFSTLEIQRTEQGDSAMYLCASEGGSNNSPLHFGNGTRLTVT.